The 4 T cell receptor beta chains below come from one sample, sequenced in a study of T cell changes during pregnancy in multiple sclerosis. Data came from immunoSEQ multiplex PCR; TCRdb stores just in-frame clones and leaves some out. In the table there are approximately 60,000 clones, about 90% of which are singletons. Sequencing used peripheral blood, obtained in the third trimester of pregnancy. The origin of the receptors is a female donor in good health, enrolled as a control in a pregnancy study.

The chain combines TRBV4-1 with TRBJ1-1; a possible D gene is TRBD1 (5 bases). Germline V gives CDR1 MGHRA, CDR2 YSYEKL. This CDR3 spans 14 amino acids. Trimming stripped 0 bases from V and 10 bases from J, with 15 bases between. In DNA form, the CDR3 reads TGCGCCAGCAGCCAAGATTATTCTCGGACAACAGCTTTCTTT. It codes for CASSQDYSRTTAFF.

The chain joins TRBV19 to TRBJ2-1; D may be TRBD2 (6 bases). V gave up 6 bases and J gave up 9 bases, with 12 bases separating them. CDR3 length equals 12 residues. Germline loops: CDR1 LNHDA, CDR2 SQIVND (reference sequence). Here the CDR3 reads CASSPRAGEQFF. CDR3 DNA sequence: TGTGCCAGTAGCCCCAGAGCGGGTGAGCAGTTCTTC.

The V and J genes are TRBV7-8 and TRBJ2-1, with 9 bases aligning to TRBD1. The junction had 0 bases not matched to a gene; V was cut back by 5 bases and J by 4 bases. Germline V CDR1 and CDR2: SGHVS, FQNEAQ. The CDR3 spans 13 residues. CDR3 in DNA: TGTGCCAGCAGCGGGACAGGGTACAATGAGCAGTTCTTC. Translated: CASSGTGYNEQFF.

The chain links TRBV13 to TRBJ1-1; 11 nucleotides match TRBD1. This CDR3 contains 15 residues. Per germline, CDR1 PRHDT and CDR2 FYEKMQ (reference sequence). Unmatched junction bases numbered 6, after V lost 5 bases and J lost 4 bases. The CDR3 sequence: CASSLDRGRGTEAFF. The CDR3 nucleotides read TGTGCCAGCAGCCTGGACAGGGGGCGAGGCACTGAAGCTTTCTTT.